The clone carrying this T cell receptor beta chain has at least ten counts. Its specificity is unknown. This record comes from a study of CD8 T cells in ankylosing spondylitis. Study-level findings and limits: Characteristic, it appeared, of ankylosing spondylitis blood was a TCR beta motif of eight highly homologous variants. Earlier work had already found some motif variants in reactive arthritis synovial fluid and blood.

Library preparation for TCR beta used quantitative 5'-RACE with molecular barcodes. TCRdb itself ran the 5' RACE reads through MiXCR, one entry per CDR3 protein. The sample includes about 240,000 distinct CDR3 sequences, approximately 11% of them seen just once. V was clipped by 8 bases and J by 1 base, with 11 bases between them. The CDR3 spans 13 residues. Sample: blood, either unsorted or a sorted T cell fraction (not recorded which). This sequence originates from a male donor with ankylosing spondylitis or in good health (not recorded which). This sequence joins TRBV12-3 or TRBV12-4 and TRBJ1-1; D is perhaps TRBD1 (6 bases). The CDR3 bases are TGTGCCAGCGTTGGGACACCGAACACTGAAGCTTTCTTT. It translates to CASVGTPNTEAFF.